One and the same sample provided the 17 T cell receptor beta chains below, sequenced in a study of shared clonotypes between healthy human individuals. The repertoire was sequenced with immunoSEQ multiplex PCR; TCRdb's copy has only in-frame clones and lacks some. The table lists about a million clones, around 76% of them singletons, with less than 1.5% in the top ten. Sequencing input: memory CD4+ T cells sorted from blood. Regarding subset: CD45RA-negative fraction. The receptors were gathered from a man between 18 and 35 years old in good health.

The chain joins TRBV5-1 to TRBJ2-1; 11 bases match TRBD2. CDR1 and CDR2 from the germline V gene are SGHRS and YFSETQ. The CDR3 loop spans 15 amino acids. Trimming took 5 bases from V and 0 from J; bases not matched to a gene: 1. The CDR3 nucleotides read TGCGCCAGCAGTACTAGCGGGGGCTCCTACAATGAGCAGTTCTTC. Its translation is CASSTSGGSYNEQFF.

This clone occurred a few times. V usage is TRBV30 and J usage is TRBJ1-5; 9 bases align to TRBD1. Per germline, CDR1 GTSNPN and CDR2 SVGIG (reference sequence). Trimming at V came to 3 bases and at J to 0 bases, leaving 0 bases not matched to a gene. This CDR3 contains 14 residues. In nucleotides, the CDR3 is TGTGCCTGGAGGGACAGGGGTAGCAATCAGCCCCAGCATTTT. Its protein is CAWRDRGSNQPQHF.

This chain links TRBV29-1 with TRBJ2-7; possibly TRBD1 for D (6 bases). This CDR3 has 11 residues. Germline V lookup: CDR1 SQVTM, CDR2 ANQGSEA. V was shortened by 6 bases and J by 5 bases, with 11 bases between the two germline ends. CDR3 residues: CSVQTGNEQYF. The CDR3, as DNA: TGCAGCGTCCAAACAGGGAACGAGCAGTACTTC.

This clone was recorded once. This chain uses TRBV7-3 with TRBJ2-3; 7 bases fit TRBD2. Germline assignment: CDR1 SGHTA and CDR2 FQGTGA. The CDR3 totals 14 residues. The ends lost 5 bases at V and 1 base at J; junction bases unmatched: 3. The CDR3 spells CASSPTSGTDTQYF. The CDR3 nucleotides read TGTGCCAGCAGCCCTACTAGCGGCACAGATACGCAGTATTTT.

The genes are TRBV7-3 and TRBJ2-2; D unresolved. The CDR3 is 13 residues long. Trimming left V 5 bases short and J 1 base short, with 5 bases between. Germline CDR1 and CDR2: SGHTA and FQGTGA. CDR3 coding DNA: TGTGCCAGCAGCCCCAGGAACACCGGGGAGCTGTTTTTT. Its protein product is CASSPRNTGELFF.

This sequence joins TRBV18 and TRBJ2-1; 8 bases map to TRBD1. The V gene's germline CDR1 is KGHSH and CDR2 LQKENI. The CDR3 is 16 residues long. V gave up 5 bases and J gave up 5 bases; unmatched junction bases: 11. This chain's CDR3 is CASSSTGAPGDNEQFF. The CDR3 region has the DNA TGTGCCAGCTCATCGACAGGGGCCCCGGGGGACAATGAGCAGTTCTTC. Full variable domain (outside the CDR3, taken from reference TRBV18 and TRBJ2-1): NAGVMQNPRHLVRRRGQEARLRCSPMKGHSHVYWYRQLPEEGLKFMVYLQKENIIDESGMPKERFSAEFPKEGPSILRIQQVVRGDSAAYFCASSSTGAPGDNEQFFGPGTRLTVL.

On this clone itself: Other DNA variants within this sample encode the same CDR3. V gene TRBV5-1 combines with J gene TRBJ1-2; 7 nucleotides line up with TRBD1. V shed 0 bases, J shed 4 bases, and the junction held 3 bases outside the gene matches. This CDR3 has 14 amino acids. Germline-derived CDR1 and CDR2 are SGHRS and YFSETQ. In DNA form, the CDR3 reads TGCGCCAGCAGCTTGGGACAGGGCCTCTATGGCTACACCTTC. Its translation is CASSLGQGLYGYTF.

The genes are TRBV5-4 and TRBJ1-6; D may be TRBD1 (5 bases). V lost 1 base and J lost 7, with 12 bases in between. CDR1 SGHNT and CDR2 YYREEE come from the germline V gene (reference sequence). CDR3 length: 15 amino acids. The CDR3: CASSLSSGTNSPLHF. The CDR3 bases are TGTGCCAGCAGCTTGTCGTCAGGGACCAATTCACCCCTCCACTTT.

The chain combines TRBV28 with TRBJ2-7; 8 bases map to TRBD1. The CDR3 spans 19 residues. Germline-derived CDR1 and CDR2 are MDHEN and SYDVKM. V gave up 4 bases and J gave up 3 bases; unmatched junction bases: 20. CDR3 region: CASSSSNRLGTGPLYEQYF. The CDR3 nucleotides read TGTGCCAGCAGTTCAAGCAACCGGCTAGGGACAGGCCCCCTCTACGAGCAGTACTTC.

This chain joins TRBV19 and TRBJ2-1; 8 bases agree with TRBD1. Germline trimming cut 3 bases from V and 8 bases from J; bases unmatched to any gene: 6. CDR3 length: 14 amino acids. From germline, CDR1 is LNHDA and CDR2 SQIVND (reference sequence). CDR3 sequence reads: CASSIRQGAYEQFF. CDR3 DNA sequence: TGTGCCAGTAGTATCCGTCAGGGGGCCTATGAGCAGTTCTTC.

This clone was counted once. CDR3 DNA: TGTGCCAGTAGTAGGGGCGGGACCCAGTACTTC. Its translation: CASSRGGTQYF. This sequence joins TRBV19 and TRBJ2-5; maybe TRBD1 (5 bases). The CDR3 is 11 residues long. Germline values: CDR1 LNHDA, CDR2 SQIVND (reference sequence). Deletions cut 4 bases from V and 7 bases from J, with 7 bases between.

This chain connects TRBV6-5 to TRBJ1-2, with 7 bases identical to TRBD1. The CDR3 covers 13 residues. With 6 bases clipped from V and 2 bases from J, the junction kept 3 bases outside the gene matches. Looked up from germline, CDR1 is MNHEY and CDR2 is SVGAGI. The CDR3 DNA follows: TGTGCCAGCAGAGCGACAGGGAACTATGGCTACACCTTC. Its protein is CASRATGNYGYTF.

This clone was counted only a few times. The chain couples TRBV5-1 to TRBJ1-6, with D maybe TRBD1 (5 bases). This CDR3 comprises 14 residues. Germline assignment: CDR1 SGHRS and CDR2 YFSETQ. Trimming left V 5 bases short and J 7 bases short, with 13 bases between. CDR3 in DNA: TGCGCCAGCAGTTGGAGGGGTTTCAATTCACCCCTCCACTTT. The encoded protein is CASSWRGFNSPLHF.

The CDR3 DNA is TGTGCCAGCAGTGGTCAGGCGATAGCTAACTATGGCTACACCTTC. Its translation: CASSGQAIANYGYTF. The chain recombines TRBV2 with TRBJ1-2; no clear D gene. Germline V gene lookup returns CDR1 SNHLY and CDR2 FYNNEI. Trimming left V 4 bases short and J 0 bases short, with 12 bases between. This CDR3 contains 15 residues.

The chain has TRBV5-1 and TRBJ2-3; 10 positions agree with TRBD2. Germline trimming cut 5 bases from V and 4 bases from J; bases unmatched to any gene: 4. Germline V gives CDR1 SGHRS, CDR2 YFSETQ. The CDR3 spans 14 residues. CDR3 nucleotides: TGCGCCAGCAGTAGCGGGAGGACCCCAGATACGCAGTATTTT. This encodes CASSSGRTPDTQYF.

This clone was observed once. The chain recombines TRBV30 with TRBJ1-2, with 7 bases fitting TRBD1. This CDR3 has 14 amino acids. With 1 base clipped from V and 4 bases from J, the junction kept 6 bases outside the gene matches. Germline-derived CDR1 and CDR2 are GTSNPN and SVGIG (reference sequence). CDR3 amino acids: CAWSGQGGTYGYTF. The CDR3 DNA reads TGTGCCTGGAGTGGACAGGGTGGTACCTATGGCTACACCTTC.

The genes are TRBV2 and TRBJ1-4; D is perhaps TRBD1 (5 bases). Between the trimmed V and J ends, which lost 6 bases and 7 bases, there was a span of 15 bases. The CDR3 runs 14 residues. The V gene's germline CDR1 is SNHLY and CDR2 FYNNEI. The CDR3 bases are TGTGCCAGCAGGGTTCAGGGAAAGGGTGAAAAACTGTTTTTT. Its translation is CASRVQGKGEKLFF.